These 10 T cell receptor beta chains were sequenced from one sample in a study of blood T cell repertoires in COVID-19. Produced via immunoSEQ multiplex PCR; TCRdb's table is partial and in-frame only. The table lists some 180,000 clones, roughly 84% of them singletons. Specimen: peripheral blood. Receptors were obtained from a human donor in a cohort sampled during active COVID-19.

The CDR3 loop reads CASSLLAGADTQYF. The DNA of the CDR3 is TGTGCCAGCAGCCTACTAGCGGGAGCAGATACGCAGTATTTT. This chain connects TRBV28 to TRBJ2-3; 11 nucleotides line up with TRBD2. This CDR3 is 14 amino acids long. The trim removed 6 bases at V and 4 bases at J, leaving 3 bases unmatched. CDR1 MDHEN and CDR2 SYDVKM come from the germline V gene.

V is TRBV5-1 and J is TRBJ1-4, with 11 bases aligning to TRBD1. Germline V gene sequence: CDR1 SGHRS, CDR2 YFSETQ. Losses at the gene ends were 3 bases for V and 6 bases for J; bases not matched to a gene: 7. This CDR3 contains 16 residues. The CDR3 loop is CASSSPPGQGDEKLFF. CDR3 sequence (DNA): TGCGCCAGCAGCTCGCCACCGGGACAGGGGGATGAAAAACTGTTTTTT.

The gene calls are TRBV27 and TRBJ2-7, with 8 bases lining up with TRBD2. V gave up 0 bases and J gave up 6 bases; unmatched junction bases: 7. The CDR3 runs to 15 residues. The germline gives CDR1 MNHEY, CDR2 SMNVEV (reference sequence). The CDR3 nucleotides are TGTGCCAGCAGTTTATCGGGAGCGGGAGCCGGCGAGCAGTACTTC. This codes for CASSLSGAGAGEQYF.

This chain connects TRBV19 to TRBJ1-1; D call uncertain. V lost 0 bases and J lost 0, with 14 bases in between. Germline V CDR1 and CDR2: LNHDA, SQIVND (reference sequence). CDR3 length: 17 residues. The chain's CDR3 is CASSIDSVKRMNTEAFF. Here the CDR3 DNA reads TGTGCCAGTAGTATAGACAGCGTCAAGAGAATGAACACTGAAGCTTTCTTT.

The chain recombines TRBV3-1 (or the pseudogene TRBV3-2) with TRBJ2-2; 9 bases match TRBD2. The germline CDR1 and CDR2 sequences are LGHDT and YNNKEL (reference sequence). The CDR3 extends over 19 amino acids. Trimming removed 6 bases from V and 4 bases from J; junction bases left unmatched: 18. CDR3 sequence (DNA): TGTGCCAGCAGACCAAGGTGGTTAGTAAGCGGGAGGAGCACCGGGGAGCTGTTTTTT. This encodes CASRPRWLVSGRSTGELFF.

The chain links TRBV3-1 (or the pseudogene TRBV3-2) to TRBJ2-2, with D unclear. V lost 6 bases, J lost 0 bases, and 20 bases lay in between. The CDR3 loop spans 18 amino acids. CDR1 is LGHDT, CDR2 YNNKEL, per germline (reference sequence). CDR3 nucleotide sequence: TGTGCCAGCAGTCAAACCCCTGGCAGACAAGCGAACACCGGGGAGCTGTTTTTT. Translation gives CASSQTPGRQANTGELFF.

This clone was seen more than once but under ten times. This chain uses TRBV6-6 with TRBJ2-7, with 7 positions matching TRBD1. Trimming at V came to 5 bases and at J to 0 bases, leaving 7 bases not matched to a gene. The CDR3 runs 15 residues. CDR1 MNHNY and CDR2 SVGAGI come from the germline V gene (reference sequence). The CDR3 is CASSGRDSLSYEQYF. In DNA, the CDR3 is TGTGCCAGCAGTGGTCGGGACAGCCTCTCCTACGAGCAGTACTTC.

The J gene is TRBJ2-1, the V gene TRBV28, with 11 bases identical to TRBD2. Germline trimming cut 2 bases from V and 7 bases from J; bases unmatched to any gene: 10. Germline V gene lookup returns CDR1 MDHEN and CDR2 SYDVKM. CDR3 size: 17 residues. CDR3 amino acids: CASSLGLAGPAGNEQFF. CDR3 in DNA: TGTGCCAGCAGTTTAGGACTAGCGGGCCCTGCGGGGAATGAGCAGTTCTTC. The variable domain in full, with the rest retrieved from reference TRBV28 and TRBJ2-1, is DVKVTQSSRYLVKRTGEKVFLECVQDMDHENMFWYRQDPGLGLRLIYFSYDVKMKEKGDIPEGYSVSREKKERFSLILESASTNQTSMYLCASSLGLAGPAGNEQFFGPGTRLTVL.

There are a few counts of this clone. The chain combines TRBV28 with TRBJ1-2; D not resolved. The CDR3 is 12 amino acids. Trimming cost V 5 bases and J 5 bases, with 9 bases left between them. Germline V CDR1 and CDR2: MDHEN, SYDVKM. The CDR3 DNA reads TGTGCCAGCAGTCCGGTTATATATGGCTACACCTTC. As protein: CASSPVIYGYTF.

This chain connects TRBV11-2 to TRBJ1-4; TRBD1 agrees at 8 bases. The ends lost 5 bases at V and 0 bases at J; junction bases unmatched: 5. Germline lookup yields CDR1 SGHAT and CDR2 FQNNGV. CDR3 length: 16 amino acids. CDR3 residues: CASSGQGTSTNEKLFF. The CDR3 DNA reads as TGTGCCAGCAGCGGACAGGGAACTTCAACTAATGAAAAACTGTTTTTT. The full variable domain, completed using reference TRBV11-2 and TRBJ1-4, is EAGVAQSPRYKIIEKRQSVAFWCNPISGHATLYWYQQILGQGPKLLIQFQNNGVVDDSQLPKDRFSAERLKGVDSTLKIQPAKLEDSAVYLCASSGQGTSTNEKLFFGSGTQLSVL.